A single sample gave rise to the 6 T cell receptor beta chains below, sequenced in a study of radiation and T cells in renal cell carcinoma. Documented time point: baseline pretreatment blood. The treatment was: 15 Gy SBRT to primary tumor, nephrectomy 4 weeks later. Repertoires were generated with immunoSEQ multiplex PCR, while TCRdb's copy carries only in-frame clones and drops some. The sample lists some 100,000 clones; roughly four fifths were seen once. Sequenced material: blood, taken from a patient whose treatment included radiotherapy and nephrectomy. Receptors were obtained from a man in his 60s with renal cell carcinoma.

The chain has TRBV7-2 and TRBJ2-7; D is unclear. The CDR3 is 13 amino acids. The germline V gene has CDR1 SGHTA and CDR2 FQGNSA. Trimming took 3 bases from V and 5 from J, leaving 11 bases between them. CDR3: CASSLVFVDEQYF. The CDR3 coding sequence is TGTGCCAGCAGCTTGGTTTTCGTGGACGAGCAGTACTTC.

The V call is TRBV4-3, the J call TRBJ2-5; no clear D gene. This CDR3 spans 15 amino acids. V shed 1 base and J shed 2 bases, with 11 bases lying between them. Germline V gene sequence: CDR1 LGHNA, CDR2 YSLEER. The CDR3: CASSQAVRSQETQYF. As DNA, the CDR3 is TGCGCCAGCAGCCAAGCGGTCAGGTCGCAAGAGACCCAGTACTTC.

The chain is built from TRBV18 and TRBJ2-1; TRBD2 matches at 11 bases. In germline, CDR1 is KGHSH, CDR2 LQKENI. This CDR3 comprises 15 residues. V trimming: 6 bases; J trimming: 7 bases; junction bases outside the gene matches: 8. The CDR3 DNA reads TGTGCCAGCTCCCTCGGGACTAGCGGAATTAATGAGCAGTTCTTC. It codes for CASSLGTSGINEQFF.

V usage is TRBV5-4 and J usage is TRBJ2-1; 8 bases match TRBD2. CDR1 SGHNT and CDR2 YYREEE come from the germline V gene (reference sequence). V shed 2 bases and J 4 bases; nucleotides not matched to a gene: 8. This CDR3 contains 16 residues. Written as DNA, the CDR3 is TGTGCCAGCAGCTTTGAAGGCGGGAGGTCGTACAATGAGCAGTTCTTC. This codes for CASSFEGGRSYNEQFF.

The chain is built from TRBV30 and TRBJ1-1; D gene unclear. The germline V gene has CDR1 GTSNPN and CDR2 SVGIG (reference sequence). This CDR3 region has 13 residues. Trimming shortened V by 0 bases and J by 0 bases, and 5 bases separated the two germline ends. DNA for the CDR3: TGTGCCTGGAGTGTAAATGTGAACACTGAAGCTTTCTTT. The encoded protein is CAWSVNVNTEAFF.

This sequence joins TRBV6-6 and TRBJ2-7; no clear D gene. Looked up from germline, CDR1 is MNHNY and CDR2 is SVGAGI (reference sequence). The CDR3 spans 15 residues. The V and J ends lost 2 bases and 2 bases respectively, with 13 bases between them. CDR3 sequence reads: CASSYVAPLPYEQYF. CDR3 bases: TGTGCCAGCAGTTACGTGGCTCCGCTCCCCTACGAGCAGTACTTC.